Each of the 11 T cell receptor beta chains below was sequenced from the same sample in a study of T cells in Graves' hyperthyroidism and ophthalmopathy. Amplified regions were TCR beta CDR3 sequences from RNA transcripts. Researchers ran a first-round RT-PCR on the TCR CDR3 using the HTBI primer set. One entry per CDR3 protein, called by TCRdb with MiXCR from the multiplex PCR reads. In the table there are 350,000 to 400,000 distinct CDR3 sequences, 15% to 20% of which are singletons. Sequencing was carried out using blood. These receptors originate from a man aged 18 to 30 with Graves' ophthalmopathy.

This clonotype has more than one count but fewer than ten. The V and J genes are TRBV19 and TRBJ2-5, with TRBD2 as a possible D gene (7 bases). The CDR3 is 17 residues long. Trimming removed 4 bases from V and 1 base from J, with 19 bases in between. CDR1 is LNHDA, CDR2 SQIVND, per germline (reference sequence). CDR3 residues: CASSTGGGVEGQETQYF. CDR3 sequence (DNA): TGTGCCAGTAGTACTGGAGGGGGGGTTGAGGGCCAAGAGACCCAGTACTTC.

This clonotype was observed at least ten times. V gene TRBV18 combines with J gene TRBJ1-4; TRBD1 matches at 8 bases. CDR3 size: 15 residues. J was trimmed by 8 bases and V by 6 bases; bases with no gene match: 11. CDR1 is KGHSH and CDR2 is LQKENI in the germline V gene. CDR3 residues: CASSPDRDRREKLFF. CDR3 DNA: TGTGCCAGCTCGCCAGACCGGGACAGGAGGGAAAAACTGTTTTTT.

This clonotype was counted ten times or more. The chain links TRBV5-5 to TRBJ1-1, with D possibly TRBD1 on 5 matching bases. The germline CDR1 and CDR2 sequences are SGHKS and YYEKEE (reference sequence). V was clipped by 0 bases and J by 5 bases, with 11 bases between them. The CDR3 runs 14 residues. CDR3 in amino acids: CASSLGREGTEAFF. The CDR3 DNA follows: TGTGCCAGCAGCTTGGGCAGGGAAGGGACTGAAGCTTTCTTT.

In this sample, this clonotype turned up many times. V usage is TRBV3-1 and J usage is TRBJ1-2; 7 bases are shared with TRBD1. With 4 bases clipped from V and 3 bases from J, the junction kept 17 bases outside the gene matches. The CDR3 runs 18 residues. The germline gives CDR1 LGHDT, CDR2 YNNKEL (reference sequence). The CDR3 nucleotides read TGTGCCAGCAGCCCCAAGCGGGCCCTCAGGGGGACCCACTATGGCTACACCTTC. The encoded protein is CASSPKRALRGTHYGYTF.

This clonotype came up a few times. J is TRBJ1-4 and V is TRBV4-1; D unresolved. V lost 0 bases and J 8 bases, leaving 13 bases between the germline ends. The CDR3 consists of 15 residues. Germline V CDR1 and CDR2: MGHRA, YSYEKL. CDR3 residues: CASSQDMGREEKLFF. The CDR3 DNA follows: TGCGCCAGCAGCCAAGATATGGGGAGAGAGGAAAAACTGTTTTTT.

This clonotype was found a few times. J is TRBJ1-5 and V is TRBV5-6; the match to TRBD1 covers 8 bases. The trim removed 4 bases at V and 0 bases at J, leaving 15 bases unmatched. This CDR3 is built from 19 residues. Germline loops: CDR1 SGHDT, CDR2 YYEEEE. The CDR3 coding sequence is TGTGCCAGCAGCCTGGACAGGGCCCTCTCCCCCTATAGCAATCAGCCCCAGCATTTT. This sequence encodes CASSLDRALSPYSNQPQHF.

This clonotype was observed a handful of times. V and J are TRBV9 and TRBJ1-3, with D possibly TRBD1 on 5 matching bases. From germline, CDR1 is SGDLS and CDR2 YYNGEE. The CDR3 totals 20 residues. Trimming shortened V by 0 bases and J by 0 bases, and 22 bases separated the two germline ends. CDR3 bases: TGTGCCAGCAGCGTAGGGGAGGCGGGGCGGCCAAATTTCTCTGGAAACACCATATATTTT. This sequence encodes CASSVGEAGRPNFSGNTIYF.

A few counts support this clonotype. The V call is TRBV20-1, the J call TRBJ2-1; D may be TRBD1 (7 bases). The CDR3 loop spans 17 amino acids. V was cut by 2 bases and J by 3 bases, with 20 bases left in between. The germline V gene encodes CDR1 DFQATT and CDR2 SNEGSKA (reference sequence). CDR3 sequence (DNA): TGCAGTGCTAGACTCGTACAGGGGAGGCTAAGCTACAATGAGCAGTTCTTC. Its translation: CSARLVQGRLSYNEQFF.

The table lists this clonotype with many counts. The chain employs TRBV20-1 and TRBJ2-3, with D perhaps being TRBD1 or TRBD2 (5 bases each). Germline V gene sequence: CDR1 DFQATT, CDR2 SNEGSKA (reference sequence). Trimming removed 0 bases from V and 3 bases from J, with 16 bases in between. This CDR3 spans 16 amino acids. CDR3 coding DNA: TGCAGTGCTAGAGAGGGGCAGGCCGGGGCTACAGATACGCAGTATTTT. Its translation is CSAREGQAGATDTQYF.

In this sample, this clonotype turned up many times. This rearrangement joins TRBV28 to TRBJ1-5; D might be TRBD1 (5 bases). The germline gives CDR1 MDHEN, CDR2 SYDVKM. V was clipped by 0 bases and J by 5 bases, with 8 bases between them. This CDR3 spans 14 amino acids. CDR3 protein: CASSLWGGYQPQHF. In DNA form, the CDR3 reads TGTGCCAGCAGTTTATGGGGGGGGTATCAGCCCCAGCATTTT.

Only a few counts were recorded for this clonotype. This rearrangement joins TRBV13 to TRBJ1-1; 11 bases are shared with TRBD1. Germline CDR1 PRHDT, CDR2 FYEKMQ (reference sequence). This CDR3 has 16 amino acids. Trimming removed 2 bases from V and 6 bases from J; junction bases left unmatched: 8. CDR3 sequence (DNA): TGTGCCAGCAGCTTAATGGGACAGGGGGAATTCTCTGAAGCTTTCTTT. Protein product: CASSLMGQGEFSEAFF.